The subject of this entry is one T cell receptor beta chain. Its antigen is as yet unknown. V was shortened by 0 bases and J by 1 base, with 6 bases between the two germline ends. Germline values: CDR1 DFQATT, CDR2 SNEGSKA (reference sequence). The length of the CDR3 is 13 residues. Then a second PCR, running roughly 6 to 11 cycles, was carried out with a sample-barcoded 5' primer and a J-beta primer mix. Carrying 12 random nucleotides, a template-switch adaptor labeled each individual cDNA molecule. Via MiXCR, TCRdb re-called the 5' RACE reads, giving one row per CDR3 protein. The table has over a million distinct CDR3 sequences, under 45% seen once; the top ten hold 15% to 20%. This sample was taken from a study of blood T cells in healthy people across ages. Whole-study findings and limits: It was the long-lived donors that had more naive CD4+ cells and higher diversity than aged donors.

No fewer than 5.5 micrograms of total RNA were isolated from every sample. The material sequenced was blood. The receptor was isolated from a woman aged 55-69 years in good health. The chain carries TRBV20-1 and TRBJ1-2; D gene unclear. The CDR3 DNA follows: TGCAGTGCTAGAGAACGGGTTAACTATGGCTACACCTTC. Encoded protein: CSARERVNYGYTF.